Listed here are 4 T cell receptor beta chains from one sample, sequenced in a study of T cells of healthy individuals. TCRdb recomputed calls from the 5' RACE reads with MiXCR, one row per CDR3 protein. The table includes under 70,000 distinct CDR3 sequences, 14% to 15% detected once. These receptors were obtained from a human donor in good health.

This sequence joins TRBV2 and TRBJ2-7, with D maybe TRBD1 (6 bases). Deletions cut 6 bases from V and 1 base from J, with 10 bases between. The CDR3 sequence is 13 residues long. CDR1 SNHLY and CDR2 FYNNEI come from the germline V gene. The DNA for the CDR3 is TGTGCCAGCAGGGACAGACGTTCCTACGAGCAGTACTTC. Its translation: CASRDRRSYEQYF.

This clonotype was recorded at least ten times. The chain links TRBV2 to TRBJ1-6; D perhaps matches TRBD1 (6 bases). Germline lookup yields CDR1 SNHLY and CDR2 FYNNEI. V lost 8 bases and J lost 11, with 19 bases in between. The CDR3 length is 14 residues. The CDR3: CASAKGGPGAPLHF. In DNA, the CDR3 is TGTGCCAGCGCCAAAGGGGGACCCGGGGCACCCCTCCACTTT.

A few counts support this clonotype. V usage is TRBV12-3 or TRBV12-4 and J usage is TRBJ2-1; D possibly uses TRBD1 or TRBD2 (5 bases each). The CDR3 contains 13 residues. V lost 7 bases to trimming and J lost 9 bases, with 16 bases between them. CDR3 coding DNA: TGTGCCAGCACCCCGGGACCGAGTATTGAGCAGTTCTTC. This translates into CASTPGPSIEQFF.

Ten or more counts support this clonotype. V is TRBV2 and J is TRBJ1-5; 7 bases map to TRBD1. CDR3 length: 14 residues. Losses at the gene ends were 4 bases for V and 4 bases for J; bases not matched to a gene: 4. Germline V gene sequence: CDR1 SNHLY, CDR2 FYNNEI. The CDR3 DNA reads as TGTGCCAGCAGTGGAGCACAGGGGAATCAGCCCCAGCATTTT. This encodes CASSGAQGNQPQHF.